The rows below give T cell receptor beta chains drawn from one sample of a study of metastatic and nonmetastatic thyroid tumors. TCRdb re-clonotyped the PCR reads through MiXCR. The table lists around 31,000 clones, 20% to 25% of them singletons, with roughly 3% in the top ten. The sample comprised tumor tissue. The receptors were sampled from a male donor with papillary thyroid cancer or a benign thyroid nodule (not recorded which). Some clones in this sample may be carry-over from other donors' samples. Both conserved end residues are part of each CDR3. A D gene is named only where the DNA matches it firmly. Expanded clones get a size class; other rows say once, few or many, or leave the size out.

clone_size: many
j_call: TRBJ1-3
d_call: TRBD1
v_call: TRBV5-6
cdr3_aa: CASSQTGVSGNTIYF
cdr3_nt: TGTGCCAGCAGCCAAACAGGGGTGTCTGGAAACACCATATATTTT

clone_size: many
j_call: TRBJ1-6
d_call: TRBD1
v_call: TRBV20-1
cdr3_aa: CSTGVSSPLHF
cdr3_nt: TGCAGTACAGGGGTCTCTTCACCCCTCCACTTT

clone_size: many
j_call: TRBJ1-1
d_call: TRBD1
v_call: TRBV13
cdr3_aa: CASSEGTAPMNTEAFF
cdr3_nt: TGTGCCAGCAGCGAGGGGACAGCGCCGATGAACACTGAAGCTTTCTTT

clone_size: few
j_call: TRBJ2-7
d_call: -
v_call: TRBV12-3/TRBV12-4
cdr3_aa: CASSLGYEQYF
cdr3_nt: TGTGCCAGCAGTTTAGGGTACGAGCAGTACTTC

clone_size: medium-sized
j_call: TRBJ2-7
d_call: TRBD1
v_call: TRBV28
cdr3_aa: CASRRETGNGAYEQYF
cdr3_nt: TGTGCCAGCAGGAGGGAGACAGGGAATGGTGCCTACGAGCAGTACTTC

clone_size: many
j_call: TRBJ2-3
d_call: TRBD1
v_call: TRBV5-4
cdr3_aa: CASSRRQGAQTDTQYF
cdr3_nt: TGTGCCAGCAGCCGGCGACAGGGGGCGCAAACAGATACGCAGTATTTT

clone_size: -
j_call: TRBJ1-1
d_call: -
v_call: TRBV9
cdr3_aa: CASSPRTCSSEAFF
cdr3_nt: TGTGCCAGCAGCCCCAGGACATGTTCTTCTGAAGCTTTCTTT

clone_size: -
j_call: TRBJ1-2
d_call: TRBD1
v_call: TRBV27
cdr3_aa: CASKGATYGYTF
cdr3_nt: TGTGCCAGCAAGGGGGCTACTTATGGCTACACCTTC

clone_size: many
j_call: TRBJ1-5
d_call: -
v_call: TRBV20-1
cdr3_aa: CSATPRGDWGNQPQHF
cdr3_nt: TGCAGTGCTACCCCGCGGGGGGATTGGGGCAATCAGCCCCAGCATTTT

clone_size: many
j_call: TRBJ1-2
d_call: -
v_call: TRBV28
cdr3_aa: CASSSPQRSPYGYTF
cdr3_nt: TGTGCCAGCAGTTCACCACAGAGGTCTCCCTATGGCTACACCTTC

clone_size: -
j_call: TRBJ2-3
d_call: -
v_call: TRBV2
cdr3_aa: CASILAYTDTQYF
cdr3_nt: TGTGCCAGCATCCTGGCTTACACAGATACGCAGTATTTT

clone_size: many
j_call: TRBJ2-1
d_call: -
v_call: TRBV18
cdr3_aa: CASSPPWTQLYNEQFF
cdr3_nt: TGTGCCAGCTCACCACCTTGGACTCAACTGTACAATGAGCAGTTCTTC

clone_size: once
j_call: TRBJ2-7
d_call: TRBD2
v_call: TRBV20-1
cdr3_aa: CSASPSGSVSEQYF
cdr3_nt: TGCAGTGCTAGTCCCAGCGGGAGTGTTAGCGAGCAGTACTTC

clone_size: many
j_call: TRBJ1-3
d_call: -
v_call: TRBV15
cdr3_aa: CATSRDPKGIGNTIYF
cdr3_nt: TGTGCCACCAGCAGAGATCCAAAAGGGATTGGAAACACCATATATTTT

clone_size: medium-sized
j_call: TRBJ1-2
d_call: TRBD1
v_call: TRBV5-1
cdr3_aa: CASSSQGDYGYTF
cdr3_nt: TGCGCCAGCAGCTCTCAGGGGGACTATGGCTACACCTTC

clone_size: medium-sized
j_call: TRBJ2-1
d_call: -
v_call: TRBV20-1
cdr3_aa: CSAKTTGYEQFF
cdr3_nt: TGCAGTGCCAAGACCACAGGTTACGAGCAGTTCTTC

clone_size: many
j_call: TRBJ2-3
d_call: -
v_call: TRBV7-3
cdr3_aa: CASSLTVGRSDTQYF
cdr3_nt: TGTGCCAGCAGCTTAACCGTTGGCAGGTCAGATACGCAGTATTTT

clone_size: many
j_call: TRBJ2-7
d_call: -
v_call: TRBV11-2
cdr3_aa: CASSLDFFGQQGRSEQYF
cdr3_nt: TGTGCCAGCAGCTTAGATTTTTTCGGGCAGCAAGGGAGGTCCGAGCAGTACTTC

clone_size: many
j_call: TRBJ2-2
d_call: -
v_call: TRBV7-3
cdr3_aa: CANSSTPDGELFF
cdr3_nt: TGTGCCAACAGCTCCACACCGGACGGGGAGCTGTTTTTT

clone_size: many
j_call: TRBJ1-1
d_call: -
v_call: TRBV29-1
cdr3_aa: CSVTQGNTEAFF
cdr3_nt: TGCAGCGTGACCCAGGGGAACACTGAAGCTTTCTTT

clone_size: -
j_call: TRBJ2-1
d_call: -
v_call: TRBV4-1
cdr3_aa: CASSRNRGAEQFF
cdr3_nt: TGCGCCAGCAGCCGGAACCGGGGCGCGGAGCAGTTCTTC

clone_size: -
j_call: TRBJ2-5
d_call: -
v_call: TRBV7-9
cdr3_aa: CASSLSGPLEAQYF
cdr3_nt: TGTGCCAGCAGCTTAAGTGGGCCTTTGGAGGCCCAGTACTTC

clone_size: many
j_call: TRBJ2-1
d_call: -
v_call: TRBV5-4
cdr3_aa: CASSLGINEQFF
cdr3_nt: TGTGCCAGCAGCTTGGGGATCAATGAGCAGTTCTTC

clone_size: -
j_call: TRBJ2-7
d_call: -
v_call: TRBV5-1
cdr3_aa: CASSGWGMDEQYF
cdr3_nt: TGCGCCAGCAGCGGGTGGGGCATGGACGAGCAGTACTTC

clone_size: few
j_call: TRBJ2-7
d_call: -
v_call: TRBV7-2
cdr3_aa: CASSASYEQYF
cdr3_nt: TGTGCCAGCAGCGCCTCCTACGAGCAGTACTTC

clone_size: -
j_call: TRBJ1-5
d_call: -
v_call: TRBV28
cdr3_aa: CASSGGVGNQPQHF
cdr3_nt: TGTGCCAGCAGTGGGGGGGTAGGGAATCAGCCCCAGCATTTT

clone_size: -
j_call: TRBJ1-5
d_call: -
v_call: TRBV3-1
cdr3_aa: CASSQAGGNQPQHF
cdr3_nt: TGTGCCAGCAGCCAAGCTGGGGGCAATCAGCCCCAGCATTTT

clone_size: medium-sized
j_call: TRBJ2-1
d_call: TRBD2
v_call: TRBV10-3
cdr3_aa: CASRLGTSGSDEQFF
cdr3_nt: TGTGCCAGTCGCTTGGGGACTAGCGGGAGTGATGAGCAGTTCTTC

clone_size: -
j_call: TRBJ1-1
d_call: -
v_call: TRBV28
cdr3_aa: CALQGLSTEAFF
cdr3_nt: TGTGCCCTACAGGGTTTAAGCACTGAAGCTTTCTTT

clone_size: -
j_call: TRBJ1-2
d_call: -
v_call: TRBV12-3/TRBV12-4
cdr3_aa: CASSLQGCGYGYTF
cdr3_nt: TGTGCCAGCAGTTTACAAGGGTGTGGCTATGGCTACACCTTC

clone_size: -
j_call: TRBJ2-7
d_call: -
v_call: TRBV12-3/TRBV12-4
cdr3_aa: CASSSTVLEQYF
cdr3_nt: TGTGCCAGCAGTTCCACAGTTCTCGAGCAGTACTTC

clone_size: -
j_call: TRBJ1-1
d_call: TRBD1
v_call: TRBV20-1
cdr3_aa: CSVRTGETEAFF
cdr3_nt: TGCAGTGTTCGGACAGGGGAGACTGAAGCTTTCTTT

clone_size: -
j_call: TRBJ1-4
d_call: -
v_call: TRBV4-1
cdr3_aa: CASSLGSYRCSSTNEKLFF
cdr3_nt: TGCGCCAGCAGCCTTGGGAGTTACAGGTGCTCGTCAACTAATGAAAAACTGTTTTTT

clone_size: -
j_call: TRBJ2-7
d_call: TRBD2
v_call: TRBV6-5
cdr3_aa: CASSYESPAGGPDEQYF
cdr3_nt: TGTGCCAGCAGTTACGAGTCCCCTGCGGGAGGGCCTGACGAGCAGTACTTC

clone_size: many
j_call: TRBJ2-5
d_call: -
v_call: TRBV7-9
cdr3_aa: CASSFGQETQYF
cdr3_nt: TGTGCCAGCAGCTTTGGCCAAGAGACCCAGTACTTC

clone_size: many
j_call: TRBJ2-2
d_call: -
v_call: TRBV10-2
cdr3_aa: CASSRQLNTGELFF
cdr3_nt: TGCGCCAGCAGTCGACAGTTGAACACCGGGGAGCTGTTTTTT

clone_size: many
j_call: TRBJ1-5
d_call: TRBD1
v_call: TRBV28
cdr3_aa: CATRGGNNQPQHF
cdr3_nt: TGTGCCACCAGGGGGGGGAACAATCAGCCCCAGCATTTT

clone_size: -
j_call: TRBJ2-3
d_call: -
v_call: TRBV20-1
cdr3_aa: CSARPQGTTDTQYF
cdr3_nt: TGCAGTGCTAGACCCCAGGGGACCACAGATACGCAGTATTTT

clone_size: few
j_call: TRBJ1-4
d_call: -
v_call: TRBV2
cdr3_aa: CASSAPPGEKLFF
cdr3_nt: TGTGCCAGCAGTGCGCCCCCTGGTGAAAAACTGTTTTTT

clone_size: many
j_call: TRBJ2-7
d_call: -
v_call: TRBV12-3/TRBV12-4
cdr3_aa: CASSLTGAGPAEQYF
cdr3_nt: TGTGCCAGCAGTTTAACGGGCGCAGGGCCGGCCGAGCAGTACTTC

clone_size: -
j_call: TRBJ2-6
d_call: -
v_call: TRBV6-1
cdr3_aa: CASREKGDGANVLTF
cdr3_nt: TGTGCCAGCCGTGAAAAGGGGGATGGGGCCAACGTCCTGACTTTC

clone_size: many
j_call: TRBJ1-1
d_call: -
v_call: TRBV28
cdr3_aa: CASSTYMVGGAGTEAFF
cdr3_nt: TGTGCCAGCAGCACGTATATGGTTGGGGGGGCGGGCACTGAAGCTTTCTTT

clone_size: few
j_call: TRBJ2-7
d_call: -
v_call: TRBV12-5
cdr3_aa: CASGLGQGTIYF
cdr3_nt: TGTGCTAGTGGTTTGGGGCAGGGGACGATCTACTTC